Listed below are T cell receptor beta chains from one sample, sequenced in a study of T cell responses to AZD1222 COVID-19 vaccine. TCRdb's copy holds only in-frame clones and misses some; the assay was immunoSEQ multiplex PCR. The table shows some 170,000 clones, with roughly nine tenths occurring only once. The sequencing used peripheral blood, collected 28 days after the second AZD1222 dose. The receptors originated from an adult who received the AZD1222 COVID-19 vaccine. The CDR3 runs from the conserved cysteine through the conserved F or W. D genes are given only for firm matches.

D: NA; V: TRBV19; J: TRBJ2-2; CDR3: CASSKRTGELFF; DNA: TGTGCCAGTAGTAAGCGGACCGGGGAGCTGTTTTTT
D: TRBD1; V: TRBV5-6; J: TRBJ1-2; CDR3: CASTGTVYGYTF; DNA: TGTGCCAGCACCGGGACAGTCTATGGCTACACCTTC
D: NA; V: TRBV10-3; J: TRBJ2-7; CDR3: CAIGGLASYEQYF; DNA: TGTGCCATTGGGGGCCTAGCGTCCTACGAGCAGTACTTC
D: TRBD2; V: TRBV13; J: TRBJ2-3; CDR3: CASSPRPGLAVSDTQYF; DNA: TGTGCCAGCAGCCCCCGCCCGGGACTAGCGGTATCAGATACGCAGTATTTT
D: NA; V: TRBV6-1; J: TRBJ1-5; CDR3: CASSENLNQPQHF; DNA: TGTGCCAGCAGTGAAAACCTCAATCAGCCCCAGCATTTT
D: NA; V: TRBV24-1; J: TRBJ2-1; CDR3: CATSDPGGTYNEQFF; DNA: TGTGCCACCAGTGATCCTGGGGGTACCTACAATGAGCAGTTCTTC
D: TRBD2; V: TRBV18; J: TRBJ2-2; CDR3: CASSTGTSGFTGELFF; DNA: TGTGCCAGCTCTACCGGGACTAGCGGTTTTACCGGGGAGCTGTTTTTT
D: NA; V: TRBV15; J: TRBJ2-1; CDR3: CATSSGSVRSYNEQFF; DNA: TGTGCCACCAGCAGTGGATCAGTTCGCTCCTACAATGAGCAGTTCTTC
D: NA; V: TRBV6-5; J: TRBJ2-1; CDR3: CASSSFSWNEQFF; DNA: TGTGCCAGCAGTTCATTTAGCTGGAATGAGCAGTTCTTC
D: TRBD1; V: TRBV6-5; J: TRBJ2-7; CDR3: CASSRDRGTYEQYF; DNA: TGTGCCAGCAGTAGGGACAGGGGCACCTACGAGCAGTACTTC
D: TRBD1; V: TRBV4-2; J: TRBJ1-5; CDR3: CASSQGDRENQPQHF; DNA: TGTGCCAGCAGCCAAGGGGACAGGGAGAACCAGCCCCAGCATTTT
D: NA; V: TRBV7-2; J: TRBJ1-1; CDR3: CASSSDATRKAEAFF; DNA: TGTGCCAGCAGCTCGGACGCTACGAGGAAAGCTGAAGCTTTCTTT
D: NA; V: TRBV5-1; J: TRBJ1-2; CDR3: CASSTGHLYGYTF; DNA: TGCGCCAGCAGCACGGGACACCTCTATGGCTACACCTTC
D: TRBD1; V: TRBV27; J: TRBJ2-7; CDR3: CASSRTGGSVSYEQYF; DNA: TGTGCCAGCAGTAGAACAGGGGGCTCCGTTTCCTACGAGCAGTACTTC
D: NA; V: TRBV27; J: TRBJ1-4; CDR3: CASSLYATNEKLFF; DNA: TGTGCCAGCAGTTTATACGCAACTAATGAAAAACTGTTTTTT
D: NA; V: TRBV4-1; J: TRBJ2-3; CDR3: CASSQVAGISTDTQYF; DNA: TGCGCCAGCAGCCAAGTAGCTGGGATAAGCACAGATACGCAGTATTTT
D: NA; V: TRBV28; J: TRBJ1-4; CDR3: CASSPLIEKLFF; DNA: TGTGCCAGCAGTCCACTAATCGAAAAACTGTTTTTT
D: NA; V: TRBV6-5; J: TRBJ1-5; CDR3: CASSYSGRSNQPQHF; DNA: TGTGCCAGCAGTTACTCGGGGAGAAGCAATCAGCCCCAGCATTTT
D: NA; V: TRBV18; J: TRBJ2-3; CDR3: CASSPGAVTDTQYF; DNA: TGTGCCAGCTCACCGGGGGCTGTGACAGATACGCAGTATTTT
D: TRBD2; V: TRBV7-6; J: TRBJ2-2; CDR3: CASSLGLAGGHTGELFF; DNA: TGTGCCAGCAGCCTGGGACTAGCGGGGGGGCACACCGGGGAGCTGTTTTTT
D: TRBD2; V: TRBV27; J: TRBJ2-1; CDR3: CASSLAGGSYNEQFF; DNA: TGTGCCAGCAGTTTAGCGGGGGGGAGCTACAATGAGCAGTTCTTC
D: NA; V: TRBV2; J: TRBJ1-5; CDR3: CASRQMRVGNQPQHF; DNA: TGTGCCAGCAGACAGATGAGGGTGGGCAATCAGCCCCAGCATTTT
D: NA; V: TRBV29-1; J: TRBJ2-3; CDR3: CSVLEGVSTDTQYF; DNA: TGCAGCGTTCTAGAGGGGGTAAGCACAGATACGCAGTATTTT
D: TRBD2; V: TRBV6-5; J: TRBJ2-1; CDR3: CASSLSGRYNEQFF; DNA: TGTGCCAGCAGTTTGAGCGGGAGGTACAATGAGCAGTTCTTC
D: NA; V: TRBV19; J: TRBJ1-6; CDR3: CASTLRGMYSPLHF; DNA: TGTGCCAGTACCCTAAGGGGTATGTATTCACCCCTCCACTTT
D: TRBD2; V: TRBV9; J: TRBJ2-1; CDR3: CASSPRSSGGYNEQFF; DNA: TGTGCCAGCAGCCCGCGGTCTAGCGGGGGTTACAATGAGCAGTTCTTC
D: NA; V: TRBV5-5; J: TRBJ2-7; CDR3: CASSSGLTNYEQYF; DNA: TGTGCCAGCAGCTCGGGACTCACCAACTACGAGCAGTACTTC